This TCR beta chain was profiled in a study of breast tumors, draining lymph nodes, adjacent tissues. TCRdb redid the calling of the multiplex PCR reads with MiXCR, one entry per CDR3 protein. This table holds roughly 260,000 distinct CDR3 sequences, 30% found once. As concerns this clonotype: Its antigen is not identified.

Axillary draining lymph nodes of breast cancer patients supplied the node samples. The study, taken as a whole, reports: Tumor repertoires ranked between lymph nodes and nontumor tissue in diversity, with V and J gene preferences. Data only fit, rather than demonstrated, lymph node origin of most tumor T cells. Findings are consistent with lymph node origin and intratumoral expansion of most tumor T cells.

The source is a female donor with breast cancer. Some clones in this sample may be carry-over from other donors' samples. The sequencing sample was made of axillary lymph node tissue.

The CDR3 coding sequence is TGTGCCAGCAGTCTCACTAGCACATACAATGAGCAGTTCTTC. It specifies CASSLTSTYNEQFF. This chain links TRBV7-3 with TRBJ2-1; the D gene is possibly TRBD2 (6 bases). The V end lost 6 bases, the J end lost 4 bases, and 13 bases lay between the germline ends. The CDR3 spans 14 residues. Germline V lookup: CDR1 SGHTA, CDR2 FQGTGA.